This TCR beta chain was sequenced for a study of CD8+CD57+ T cells in acquired aplastic anemia. Whole-study context: Sorted CD4+ and CD8+ cell DNA averaged roughly 3.2 ug.

Looked up from germline, CDR1 is LNHDA and CDR2 is SQIVND (reference sequence). Trimming took 2 bases from V and 1 from J, leaving 11 bases between them. CDR3 length: 15 amino acids. Whole-study results and caveats: Sharing between patients and controls was observed for twenty-nine CD8+ CDR3 sequences.

Patients chosen for sequencing had CD8+CD57+ cells that had expanded, as shown by flow cytometry. Note on this clonotype: Its target is unknown.

Researchers used genomic DNA as the template to profile TCR beta VDJ and CDR3. TCRdb reprocessed the reads via MiXCR and lists one record per CDR3 protein. The table lists under 200,000 distinct CDR3 sequences, 70% to 80% of them singletons. The rearrangement links TRBV19 to TRBJ1-1, with no clear D. Material for sequencing was sorted CD4+, CD8+, or CD8+CD57+ T cells (not recorded which) from PBMCs. This receptor was identified in a human donor with aplastic anemia. The DNA of the CDR3 is TGTGCCAGTAGTATAAGAACCCTACGGAACACTGAAGCTTTCTTT. It specifies CASSIRTLRNTEAFF. Based on the CDR3 plus reference TRBV19 and TRBJ1-1, the full variable domain is DGGITQSPKYLFRKEGQNVTLSCEQNLNHDAMYWYRQDPGQGLRLIYYSQIVNDFQKGDIAEGYSVSREKKESFPLTVTSAQKNPTAFYLCASSIRTLRNTEAFFGQGTRLTVV.